These 17 T cell receptor beta chains originate from one sample sequenced in a study of cytomegalovirus exposure and HLA in healthy donors. PCR amplification relied on 60 Vbeta primers (plus 13 Jbeta primers). This table comes from immunoSEQ multiplex PCR, and its TCRdb copy is limited to in-frame clones, with some not included. The data contain around 100,000 clones, approximately 76% of them singletons. The sequenced sample consisted of PBMCs. These receptors all come from an older woman in good health and CMV-seropositive.

There are a few counts of this clone. The chain couples TRBV14 to TRBJ2-7; TRBD1 might be the D (6 bases). Germline loops: CDR1 SGHDN, CDR2 FVKESK. Trimming shortened V by 5 bases and J by 7 bases, and 15 bases separated the two germline ends. The CDR3 runs to 13 residues. The CDR3 here is CASSFQTGAEQYF. The CDR3, as DNA: TGTGCCAGCAGCTTTCAGACAGGCGCGGAGCAGTACTTC.

The chain is built from TRBV6-6 and TRBJ2-3, with a possible D match to TRBD2 (7 bases). V lost 1 base, J lost 3 bases, and 11 bases lay in between. There are 15 residues in the CDR3. Germline V gene lookup returns CDR1 MNHNY and CDR2 SVGAGI (reference sequence). CDR3 DNA: TGTGCCAGCAGTTACTTACAGGGAGGGACAGATACGCAGTATTTT. Translation: CASSYLQGGTDTQYF.

The chain recombines TRBV6-5 with TRBJ2-7, with TRBD2 as a possible D gene (6 bases). V gave up 2 bases and J gave up 0 bases, with 11 bases separating them. This CDR3 has 15 residues. Germline CDR1 reads MNHEY; CDR2 reads SVGAGI. Here the CDR3 reads CASSYEGGGSYEQYF. DNA of the CDR3: TGTGCCAGCAGTTACGAGGGAGGTGGCTCCTACGAGCAGTACTTC.

The rearrangement joins TRBV25-1 to TRBJ2-1; 13 nucleotides align to TRBD2. The CDR3 sequence is 16 residues long. V was clipped by 5 bases and J by 6 bases; unmatched bases: 7. The germline CDR1 and CDR2 sequences are MGHDK and SYGVNS. The CDR3 here is CASSSTSGRVSNEQFF. The CDR3 region has the DNA TGTGCCAGCAGTTCAACTAGCGGGAGGGTGAGCAATGAGCAGTTCTTC.

J is TRBJ2-1 and V is TRBV6-5; D is unresolved. V gave up 5 bases and J gave up 9 bases, with 11 bases separating them. CDR3 length: 12 amino acids. Germline V gene data show CDR1 as MNHEY and CDR2 as SVGAGI. The CDR3 reads CASSTRRSEQFF. Written as DNA, the CDR3 is TGTGCCAGCAGTACGAGGCGGAGTGAGCAGTTCTTC.

CDR3 loop: CASIGQGALSEKLFF. The CDR3 region has the DNA TGTGCCAGCATAGGCCAGGGGGCTCTTAGTGAAAAACTGTTTTTT. The chain recombines TRBV2 with TRBJ1-4, with TRBD1 matching over 8 bases. The CDR3 totals 15 residues. The germline gives CDR1 SNHLY, CDR2 FYNNEI. The V and J ends lost 7 bases and 7 bases, in that order; junction bases with no gene match: 11. Based on the CDR3 plus reference TRBV2 and TRBJ1-4, the full variable domain is EPEVTQTPSHQVTQMGQEVILRCVPISNHLYFYWYRQILGQKVEFLVSFYNNEISEKSEIFDDQFSVERPDGSNFTLKIRSTKLEDSAMYFCASIGQGALSEKLFFGSGTQLSVL.

Here the CDR3 DNA reads TGTGCCAGCAGCCCATCCTGGCCTAGCGGGACAACAGATACGCAGTATTTT. Translating it yields CASSPSWPSGTTDTQYF. V and J are TRBV7-2 and TRBJ2-3; 9 bases match TRBD2. The CDR3 has 17 amino acids. V shed 5 bases and J 3 bases; nucleotides not matched to a gene: 12. Looked up from germline, CDR1 is SGHTA and CDR2 is FQGNSA.

This sequence joins TRBV7-9 and TRBJ2-1; the D gene is possibly TRBD1 (5 bases). Germline assignment: CDR1 SEHNR and CDR2 FQNEAQ (reference sequence). Trimming removed 1 base at V and 7 bases at J, with 14 bases between. This CDR3 comprises 15 residues. The CDR3 region is CASSLGAGLFNEQFF. The CDR3 nucleotides are TGTGCCAGCAGCTTAGGAGCAGGGTTGTTTAATGAGCAGTTCTTC.

V usage is TRBV5-1 and J usage is TRBJ2-1, with 15 bases lining up with TRBD2. The CDR3 contains 21 residues. V shed 0 bases and J 1 base; nucleotides not matched to a gene: 11. Germline values: CDR1 SGHRS, CDR2 YFSETQ. CDR3 loop: CASSLASPGTSGRPSYNEQFF. CDR3 DNA sequence: TGCGCCAGCAGCTTGGCCTCCCCCGGGACTAGCGGGAGGCCGTCCTACAATGAGCAGTTCTTC.

The chain combines TRBV6-5 with TRBJ1-1; perhaps TRBD1 as D (5 bases). The CDR3 sequence is 15 residues long. CDR1 and CDR2 from the germline V gene are MNHEY and SVGAGI. The germline V and J ends were trimmed by 6 bases and 2 bases, with 16 bases remaining between them. The CDR3 DNA follows: TGTGCCAGCAGAAACGGGGGGGATGGAAACACTGAAGCTTTCTTT. Its protein product is CASRNGGDGNTEAFF.

The chain couples TRBV7-2 to TRBJ1-1, with 7 bases fitting TRBD1. V shed 4 bases and J 6 bases; nucleotides not matched to a gene: 8. This CDR3 contains 14 residues. Germline assignment: CDR1 SGHTA and CDR2 FQGNSA. The CDR3 region is CASSYRQGPPEAFF. CDR3 nucleotides: TGTGCCAGCAGCTATAGACAGGGTCCCCCTGAAGCTTTCTTT.

V is TRBV7-9 and J is TRBJ2-5; the D is unclear. The V end lost 3 bases, the J end lost 5 bases, and 4 bases lay between the germline ends. The CDR3 totals 11 residues. Germline lookup yields CDR1 SEHNR and CDR2 FQNEAQ (reference sequence). The CDR3 coding sequence is TGTGCCAGCAGCTTTCTGGAGACCCAGTACTTC. Protein: CASSFLETQYF.

This chain connects TRBV5-4 to TRBJ2-5; 7 bases match TRBD2. CDR3 size: 16 residues. V gave up 3 bases and J gave up 2 bases; unmatched junction bases: 10. CDR1 is SGHNT and CDR2 is YYREEE in the germline V gene (reference sequence). CDR3 region: CASSSLVLAEQETQYF. The DNA for the CDR3 is TGTGCCAGCAGCTCGTTGGTCCTAGCGGAACAAGAGACCCAGTACTTC.

CDR3 DNA: TGTGCCAGCAGTGACTCCAGCCTAGAGGGCAATGAGCAGTTCTTC. Its translation is CASSDSSLEGNEQFF. J is TRBJ2-1 and V is TRBV6-4; weak D call: TRBD2 (5 bases). CDR1 is MRHNA and CDR2 is SNTAGT in the germline V gene. The V end was cut by 0 bases, the J end by 6 bases, with 12 bases between. This CDR3 is built from 15 residues.

The chain carries TRBV18 and TRBJ1-2; 8 nucleotides agree with TRBD1. The V segment lost 3 bases and the J segment 3 bases; nucleotides outside the gene matches: 9. This CDR3 region has 16 residues. Per germline, CDR1 KGHSH and CDR2 LQKENI. DNA of the CDR3: TGTGCCAGCTCACCCTCCGCAGGGGGCCCCCACTATGGCTACACCTTC. This encodes CASSPSAGGPHYGYTF.

This chain joins TRBV7-9 and TRBJ1-4, with D perhaps matching TRBD1 (5 bases). This CDR3 contains 15 residues. Germline loops: CDR1 SEHNR, CDR2 FQNEAQ (reference sequence). Trimming pared 0 bases from V and 7 bases from J, leaving 12 bases between. CDR3 DNA sequence: TGTGCCAGCAGCTTAGCGGGGGGGTTAGGTGAAAAACTGTTTTTT. Encoded protein: CASSLAGGLGEKLFF. Drawing the rest from reference TRBV7-9 and TRBJ1-4, the complete variable domain is DTGVSQNPRHKITKRGQNVTFRCDPISEHNRLYWYRQTLGQGPEFLTYFQNEAQLEKSRLLSDRFSAERPKGSFSTLEIQRTEQGDSAMYLCASSLAGGLGEKLFFGSGTQLSVL.

The V call is TRBV2, the J call TRBJ2-7, with TRBD2 identical over 8 bases. V lost 7 bases, J lost 3 bases, and 2 bases stayed unmatched. This CDR3 is built from 12 residues. Germline-derived CDR1 and CDR2 are SNHLY and FYNNEI. The CDR3: CASILAGYEQYF. The CDR3 DNA follows: TGTGCCAGCATCCTAGCGGGCTACGAGCAGTACTTC.